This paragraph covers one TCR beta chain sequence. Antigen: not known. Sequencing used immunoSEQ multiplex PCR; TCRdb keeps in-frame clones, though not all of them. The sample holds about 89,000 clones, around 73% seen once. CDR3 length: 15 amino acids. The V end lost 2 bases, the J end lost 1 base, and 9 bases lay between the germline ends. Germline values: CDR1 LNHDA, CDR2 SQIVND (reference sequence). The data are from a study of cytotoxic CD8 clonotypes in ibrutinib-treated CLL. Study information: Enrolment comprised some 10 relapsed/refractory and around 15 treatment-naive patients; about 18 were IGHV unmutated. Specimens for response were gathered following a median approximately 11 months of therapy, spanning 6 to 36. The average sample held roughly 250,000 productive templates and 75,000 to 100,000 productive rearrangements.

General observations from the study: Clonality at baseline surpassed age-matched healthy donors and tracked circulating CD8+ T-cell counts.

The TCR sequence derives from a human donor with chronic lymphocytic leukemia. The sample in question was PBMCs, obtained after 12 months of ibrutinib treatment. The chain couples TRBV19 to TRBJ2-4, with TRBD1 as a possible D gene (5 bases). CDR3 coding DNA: TGTGCCAGTAGTATAAGGGCAGGGGCCAAAAACATTCAGTACTTC. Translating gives CASSIRAGAKNIQYF. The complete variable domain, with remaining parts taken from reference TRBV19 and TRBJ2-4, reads DGGITQSPKYLFRKEGQNVTLSCEQNLNHDAMYWYRQDPGQGLRLIYYSQIVNDFQKGDIAEGYSVSREKKESFPLTVTSAQKNPTAFYLCASSIRAGAKNIQYFGAGTRLSVL.